Given below is one T cell receptor (beta chain) in context. Antigen unknown. This record belongs to a study of Ad26.COV2.S vaccination and SARS-CoV-2 variants. Notes on the study in general: Participants in the vaccine arm had higher spike-specific TCR breadth; placebo recipients had lower. Possibly, TCR breadth and depth analyses underestimated total T cell responses. Breadth of non-spike TCRs did not differ between vaccinees and placebo recipients.

Trimming pared 1 base from V and 2 bases from J, leaving 11 bases between. CDR3 length: 15 residues. Looked up from germline, CDR1 is LNHDA and CDR2 is SQIVND (reference sequence). Produced via immunoSEQ multiplex PCR; TCRdb's table is partial and in-frame only. The repertoire includes 350,000 to 600,000 clones, about 88% of them detected once, and 1.7% sits in the top ten. Noted treatment: around 19 received Ad26.COV2.S at low or high dose, single or two shots; about five received placebo; per-sample allocation not given. Sampling happened 63 days after the first vaccine or placebo injection. An Ad26 vector carrying the Wuhan-strain SARS-CoV-2 spike served as the vaccine.

The receptor's source is a person aged 18 to 59 who received the Ad26.COV2.S COVID-19 vaccine or a placebo. The rearrangement uses TRBV19 and TRBJ1-2; no definite D call. The sample here was peripheral blood, taken in a trial of Ad26.COV2.S vaccine versus placebo. Here the CDR3 DNA reads TGTGCCAGTAGTATAGTCCCCAGCCGAAACTATGGCTACACCTTC. Translated: CASSIVPSRNYGYTF.